The sequence of this T cell receptor (beta chain) was determined in a study of blood T cell repertoires in COVID-19. About the study: Sites in the United States, Italy and Spain provided acute and convalescent COVID-19 samples.

V was pared by 5 bases and J by 3 bases, with 15 bases between. CDR1 MNHEY and CDR2 SVGAGI come from the germline V gene. The CDR3 totals 15 residues. Profiling relied on immunoSEQ multiplex PCR, and the TCRdb table lists in-frame clones only, not all of them. The sample gives fewer than 150,000 clones, about 84% of which show up once; roughly 8.6% is in the top ten. Sequencing used peripheral blood. This sequence joins TRBV6-5 and TRBJ2-3, with D maybe TRBD1 (5 bases). The TCR was taken from a woman of 80 years or more in a cohort sampled during active or convalescent COVID-19. In nucleotides, the CDR3 is TGTGCCAGCAGTAGACAGCCAATATTGACAGATACGCAGTATTTT. Its translation: CASSRQPILTDTQYF.